The rows below give T cell receptor beta chains drawn from one sample of a study of graft-versus-host responses after intestinal transplantation. No antigen has been identified for these receptors. Assay used: immunoSEQ multiplex PCR; TCRdb lists only in-frame clones, some missing. The table has over 85,000 clones, approximately 92% seen once. The sequences come from unstimulated CD8+ T cells sorted from spleen or lymph node cells, collected before intestinal transplant. Receptors were obtained from a human donor who received an intestinal transplant. Both conserved end residues are part of each CDR3. Fields, in order: D gene, clone size, V gene, J gene, CDR3 length, CDR3 protein, CDR3 DNA. The D gene is left open where the match is weak. Rows may omit the clone size; those that give it use once, few, many or a size class.

D: .; size: .; V: TRBV6-6; J: TRBJ1-1; length: 14; CDR3: CASSQTRGIRWAFF; DNA: TGTGCCAGCAGCCAAACGCGGGGGATCCGGTGGGCTTTCTTT
D: TRBD2; size: .; V: TRBV2; J: TRBJ2-3; length: 17; CDR3: CASSGLAGASSTDTQYF; DNA: TGTGCCAGCAGCGGACTAGCGGGTGCATCTAGCACAGATACGCAGTATTTT
D: TRBD1; size: few; V: TRBV19; J: TRBJ1-3; length: 16; CDR3: CASITKTGTGGNTIYF; DNA: TGTGCCAGTATCACAAAGACGGGGACAGGCGGAAACACCATATATTTT
D: .; size: .; V: TRBV4-1; J: TRBJ2-4; length: 18; CDR3: CASSQDVFRVGAKNIQYF; DNA: TGCGCCAGCAGCCAAGATGTGTTTAGGGTTGGGGCCAAAAACATTCAGTACTTC
D: .; size: .; V: TRBV29-1; J: TRBJ2-7; length: 14; CDR3: CSVEVATTPYEQYF; DNA: TGCAGCGTTGAAGTGGCAACTACCCCCTACGAGCAGTACTTC
D: TRBD2; size: .; V: TRBV4-2; J: TRBJ2-5; length: 18; CDR3: CASSQEVGSSGRASYQYF; DNA: TGTGCCAGCAGCCAAGAGGTGGGAAGTAGCGGGAGGGCTAGCTATCAGTACTTC
D: .; size: few; V: TRBV6-1; J: TRBJ2-7; length: 12; CDR3: CASTDSSYEQYF; DNA: TGTGCCAGCACGGACAGCTCCTACGAGCAGTACTTC
D: .; size: .; V: TRBV11-2; J: TRBJ2-1; length: 14; CDR3: CASSRIQASNEQFF; DNA: TGTGCCAGCAGCCGCATACAGGCTAGCAATGAGCAGTTCTTC
D: .; size: .; V: TRBV29-1; J: TRBJ1-1; length: 12; CDR3: CSVERGWTEAFF; DNA: TGCAGCGTTGAGAGGGGGTGGACTGAAGCTTTCTTT
D: .; size: .; V: TRBV7-6; J: TRBJ2-2; length: 11; CDR3: CASSFTGELFF; DNA: TGTGCCAGCAGCTTCACCGGGGAGCTGTTTTTT
D: .; size: .; V: TRBV7-7; J: TRBJ2-2; length: 12; CDR3: CASSSNTGELFF; DNA: TGTGCTAGCAGCTCGAACACCGGGGAGCTGTTTTTT
D: TRBD2; size: .; V: TRBV9; J: TRBJ2-7; length: 17; CDR3: CASSVMAGGPSRNEQYF; DNA: TGTGCCAGCAGCGTAATGGCGGGAGGGCCTAGTAGAAACGAGCAGTACTTC
D: .; size: .; V: TRBV9; J: TRBJ1-5; length: 13; CDR3: CASSVADSQPQHF; DNA: TGTGCCAGCAGCGTAGCCGACAGCCAGCCCCAGCATTTT
D: .; size: .; V: TRBV30; J: TRBJ1-5; length: 13; CDR3: CAWSVDINQPQHF; DNA: TGTGCCTGGAGTGTAGACATCAATCAGCCCCAGCATTTT
D: .; size: .; V: TRBV7-9; J: TRBJ2-7; length: 11; CDR3: CAGSPDFEQYF; DNA: TGTGCCGGCAGCCCCGATTTCGAGCAGTACTTC
D: .; size: .; V: TRBV16; J: TRBJ2-7; length: 13; CDR3: CASSLSRSYEQYF; DNA: TGTGCCAGCAGCTTGAGCCGATCCTACGAGCAGTACTTC
D: TRBD1; size: .; V: TRBV27; J: TRBJ2-5; length: 14; CDR3: CASSETGEWETQYF; DNA: TGTGCCAGCAGCGAAACAGGGGAGTGGGAGACCCAGTACTTC
D: TRBD1; size: .; V: TRBV7-8; J: TRBJ2-1; length: 19; CDR3: CASSRPTGNSFISYNEQFF; DNA: TGTGCCAGCAGCCGACCGACAGGGAATTCGTTTATCTCCTACAATGAGCAGTTCTTC
D: .; size: .; V: TRBV9; J: TRBJ2-1; length: 11; CDR3: CASSISDEQFF; DNA: TGTGCCAGCAGCATCAGCGATGAGCAGTTCTTC
D: .; size: .; V: TRBV11-2; J: TRBJ2-1; length: 13; CDR3: CASGSSSYNEQFF; DNA: TGTGCCAGCGGAAGTAGCTCCTACAATGAGCAGTTCTTC
D: TRBD1; size: .; V: TRBV29-1; J: TRBJ2-3; length: 15; CDR3: CSVVFWDRGDQSQYF; DNA: TGCAGCGTTGTTTTCTGGGACAGGGGGGACCAATCGCAGTATTTT
D: TRBD1; size: .; V: TRBV19; J: TRBJ1-5; length: 14; CDR3: CASRWGTGYQPQHF; DNA: TGTGCCAGTAGGTGGGGGACAGGGTACCAGCCCCAGCATTTT
D: TRBD2; size: .; V: TRBV13; J: TRBJ2-7; length: 14; CDR3: CASSLGSGAYEQYF; DNA: TGTGCCAGCAGCTTAGGTAGCGGGGCCTACGAGCAGTACTTC
D: TRBD1; size: .; V: TRBV6-6; J: TRBJ2-7; length: 14; CDR3: CASSSYGTAYEQYF; DNA: TGTGCCAGCAGTTCATACGGGACAGCCTACGAGCAGTACTTC
D: TRBD1; size: once; V: TRBV19; J: TRBJ2-7; length: 18; CDR3: CASSFGTGGLWGADEQYF; DNA: TGTGCCAGTAGTTTCGGGACAGGGGGCTTATGGGGGGCTGACGAGCAGTACTTC
D: TRBD1; size: .; V: TRBV6-6; J: TRBJ2-7; length: 14; CDR3: CASIVGTGYNEQYF; DNA: TGTGCCAGCATTGTGGGGACAGGGTATAACGAGCAGTACTTC
D: .; size: once; V: TRBV11-1; J: TRBJ2-1; length: 15; CDR3: CASSLASSPYNEQFF; DNA: TGTGCCAGCAGCTTAGCTAGCTCGCCCTACAATGAGCAGTTCTTC
D: TRBD2; size: .; V: TRBV29-1; J: TRBJ2-1; length: 17; CDR3: CSVEDGAGGVFNNEQFF; DNA: TGCAGCGTTGAAGATGGGGCGGGAGGAGTATTCAACAATGAGCAGTTCTTC
D: .; size: .; V: TRBV7-8; J: TRBJ2-3; length: 16; CDR3: CASSSVRTRDTDTQYF; DNA: TGTGCCAGCAGCTCGGTTAGGACCAGGGACACAGATACGCAGTATTTT
D: .; size: .; V: TRBV7-3; J: TRBJ1-1; length: 14; CDR3: CASSPAGLGTEAFF; DNA: TGTGCCAGCAGCCCGGCGGGGTTGGGCACTGAAGCTTTCTTT
D: TRBD2; size: .; V: TRBV6-6; J: TRBJ2-2; length: 13; CDR3: CASGGGGWRELFF; DNA: TGTGCCAGCGGCGGGGGTGGTTGGAGGGAGCTGTTTTTT
D: .; size: .; V: TRBV4-1; J: TRBJ2-5; length: 15; CDR3: CANSQGLGVLKTQYF; DNA: TGCGCCAACAGCCAAGGATTGGGGGTTCTGAAGACCCAGTACTTC
D: .; size: .; V: TRBV2; J: TRBJ1-1; length: 13; CDR3: CASRRGVNTEAFF; DNA: TGTGCCAGCAGGCGGGGGGTGAACACTGAAGCTTTCTTT
D: .; size: .; V: TRBV27; J: TRBJ2-7; length: 11; CDR3: CASTSGVEQYF; DNA: TGTGCCAGCACAAGTGGGGTCGAGCAGTACTTC
D: .; size: .; V: TRBV6-6; J: TRBJ1-6; length: 13; CDR3: CASRLTESSPLHF; DNA: TGTGCCAGCAGACTTACAGAGAGTTCACCCCTCCACTTT
D: TRBD2; size: .; V: TRBV5-4; J: TRBJ2-3; length: 17; CDR3: CASSSPTSGVMTDTQYF; DNA: TGTGCCAGCAGCAGCCCCACTAGCGGAGTGATGACAGATACGCAGTATTTT
D: TRBD2; size: .; V: TRBV9; J: TRBJ2-1; length: 15; CDR3: CASSQRSGMANEQFF; DNA: TGTGCCAGCAGCCAAAGGAGCGGGATGGCCAATGAGCAGTTCTTC
D: .; size: .; V: TRBV13; J: TRBJ2-7; length: 12; CDR3: CASSSRGVEQYF; DNA: TGTGCCAGCAGCTCTCGAGGGGTCGAGCAGTACTTC
D: .; size: .; V: TRBV15; J: TRBJ1-2; length: 14; CDR3: CATSRASRQVGYTF; DNA: TGTGCCACCAGCAGAGCCTCAAGACAGGTTGGCTACACCTTC
D: .; size: few; V: TRBV7-9; J: TRBJ2-1; length: 13; CDR3: CASSGSSYNEQFF; DNA: TGTGCCAGCTCGGGGAGCTCCTACAATGAGCAGTTCTTC
D: .; size: .; V: TRBV7-9; J: TRBJ1-1; length: 15; CDR3: CASSRAGGGNTEAFF; DNA: TGTGCCAGCAGCCGAGCGGGGGGCGGGAACACTGAAGCTTTCTTT
D: .; size: .; V: TRBV5-6; J: TRBJ1-2; length: 14; CDR3: CASSLTLGHYGYTF; DNA: TGTGCCAGCAGCTTAACGCTGGGGCACTATGGCTACACCTTC
D: TRBD2; size: .; V: TRBV7-9; J: TRBJ2-5; length: 16; CDR3: CASSSLESGRAKTQYF; DNA: TGTGCCAGCAGCTCCTTAGAGAGCGGGAGGGCGAAGACCCAGTACTTC
D: .; size: .; V: TRBV28; J: TRBJ1-4; length: 16; CDR3: CASSLFPPPTNEKLFF; DNA: TGTGCCAGCAGTTTATTTCCCCCACCTACTAATGAAAAACTGTTTTTT